The 32 T cell receptor beta chains given below trace back to one sample, sequenced in a study of T cells in Graves' hyperthyroidism and ophthalmopathy. From RNA transcripts, TCR beta CDR3 regions were amplified. HTBI primers were the set used in a first-round RT-PCR of the TCR CDR3. TCRdb used MiXCR to reprocess the multiplex PCR reads, holding one entry per CDR3 protein. The sample records roughly 380,000 distinct CDR3 sequences, roughly an eighth being singletons. The sample taken for sequencing was blood. The receptors were gathered from a woman younger than 30 with Graves' hyperthyroidism.

This clonotype was seen more than once but under ten times. The chain combines TRBV6-1 with TRBJ2-7; 14 bases are a match to TRBD2. Germline-derived CDR1 and CDR2 are MNHNS and SASEGT. CDR3 length: 17 residues. Trimming at V came to 5 bases and at J to 1 base, leaving 7 bases not matched to a gene. The CDR3 sequence is CASSLLGTSGRSYEQYF. CDR3 DNA: TGTGCCAGCAGTCTCCTGGGGACTAGCGGGAGATCCTACGAGCAGTACTTC.

This clonotype was recorded a few times. The gene calls are TRBV28 and TRBJ2-7; D is perhaps TRBD1 or TRBD2 (6 bases each). The germline V gene encodes CDR1 MDHEN and CDR2 SYDVKM. Trimming shortened V by 3 bases and J by 3 bases, and 12 bases separated the two germline ends. The CDR3 has 14 amino acids. CDR3 region: CASSFPGAIYEQYF. For the CDR3, the DNA is TGTGCCAGCAGTTTCCCGGGGGCGATCTACGAGCAGTACTTC.

This clonotype was seen at least ten times. The V gene is TRBV28, the J gene TRBJ1-1, with TRBD1 identical over 7 bases. V shed 5 bases and J 1 base; nucleotides not matched to a gene: 10. The germline V gene encodes CDR1 MDHEN and CDR2 SYDVKM. CDR3 length: 16 residues. In DNA, the CDR3 is TGTGCCAGCAGTATAAAACCCGGGACAGCGAACACTGAAGCTTTCTTT. Translated: CASSIKPGTANTEAFF.

This clonotype was observed many times. The gene calls are TRBV30 and TRBJ1-5; 9 bases are a match to TRBD1. The CDR3 is 16 residues long. Per germline, CDR1 GTSNPN and CDR2 SVGIG (reference sequence). V gave up 3 bases and J gave up 3 bases; unmatched junction bases: 9. The CDR3 DNA follows: TGTGCCTGGAGAATCTCGACAGGGGGATTCAATCAGCCCCAGCATTTT. Translated, it gives CAWRISTGGFNQPQHF.

This clonotype was seen at least ten times. The chain joins TRBV5-5 to TRBJ2-5; D gene uncertain. CDR1 is SGHKS, CDR2 YYEKEE, per germline (reference sequence). Trimming left V 2 bases short and J 5 bases short, with 16 bases between. The CDR3 has 15 residues. The CDR3 region has the DNA TGTGCCAGCAGCTTAACCCCTAGTGGGGTGGAGACCCAGTACTTC. It translates to CASSLTPSGVETQYF.

This clonotype was seen more than once but under ten times. The chain joins TRBV5-1 to TRBJ2-2; D might be TRBD2 (6 bases). Germline CDR1 reads SGHRS; CDR2 reads YFSETQ. The V end was cut by 3 bases, the J end by 1 base, with 7 bases between. The CDR3 has 14 residues. In nucleotides, the CDR3 is TGCGCCAGCAGCTGGGGGGTGAACACCGGGGAGCTGTTTTTT. It encodes CASSWGVNTGELFF.

This clonotype was seen many times. This rearrangement joins TRBV28 to TRBJ1-1; perhaps TRBD1 as D (6 bases). Germline assignment: CDR1 MDHEN and CDR2 SYDVKM. The V and J ends lost 1 base and 3 bases respectively, with 12 bases between them. The CDR3 sequence is 15 residues long. CDR3 in DNA: TGTGCCAGCAGTTTATTTGATGGGGGCTACACTGAAGCTTTCTTT. Protein sequence: CASSLFDGGYTEAFF.

The chain combines TRBV30 with TRBJ1-5; D may be TRBD1 (5 bases). CDR3 size: 16 residues. Looked up from germline, CDR1 is GTSNPN and CDR2 is SVGIG (reference sequence). V was cut by 1 base and J by 0 bases, with 13 bases left in between. CDR3 DNA sequence: TGTGCCTGGAGTGATGGGGCACCATTTAGCAATCAGCCCCAGCATTTT. Amino acids: CAWSDGAPFSNQPQHF. The entire variable domain, with the rest obtained from reference TRBV30 and TRBJ1-5, is as follows: SQTIHQWPATLVQPVGSPLSLECTVEGTSNPNLYWYRQAAGRGLQLLFYSVGIGQISSEVPQNLSASRPQDRQFILSSKKLLLSDSGFYLCAWSDGAPFSNQPQHFGDGTRLSIL.

This chain uses TRBV6-1 with TRBJ1-5; 10 positions agree with TRBD1. The CDR3 has 16 amino acids. Per germline, CDR1 MNHNS and CDR2 SASEGT. V shed 6 bases, J shed 0 bases, and the junction held 5 bases outside the gene matches. Here the CDR3 DNA reads TGTGCCAGCAGGGGACAGGGGACTTATAGCAATCAGCCCCAGCATTTT. Protein product: CASRGQGTYSNQPQHF.

This clonotype was counted ten times or more. The rearrangement links TRBV5-1 to TRBJ2-3; possibly TRBD2 for D (6 bases). The CDR3 has 18 residues. Trimming cost V 4 bases and J 2 bases, with 23 bases left between them. Germline CDR1 is SGHRS and CDR2 is YFSETQ. The CDR3 DNA reads as TGCGCCAGCAGCCCGCCGGGGGAGGCGGGATCCAACACAGATACGCAGTATTTT. Protein: CASSPPGEAGSNTDTQYF. Full variable domain (rest looked up from reference TRBV5-1 and TRBJ2-3): KAGVTQTPRYLIKTRGQQVTLSCSPISGHRSVSWYQQTPGQGLQFLFEYFSETQRNKGNFPGRFSGRQFSNSRSEMNVSTLELGDSALYLCASSPPGEAGSNTDTQYFGPGTRLTVL.

This clonotype was observed many times. The rearrangement uses TRBV7-2 and TRBJ2-1; 10 nucleotides match TRBD2. V dropped 0 bases and J dropped 7; count of bases not matched to a gene: 6. Germline V lookup: CDR1 SGHTA, CDR2 FQGNSA. The CDR3 is 16 amino acids. As DNA, the CDR3 is TGTGCCAGCAGCTTAGCGAGGAGCGGGAGGGTTAATGAGCAGTTCTTC. It is translated as CASSLARSGRVNEQFF.

This clonotype has ten or more counts. The chain is built from TRBV6-6 and TRBJ2-6; unclear D gene. Germline lookup yields CDR1 MNHNY and CDR2 SVGAGI (reference sequence). The CDR3 consists of 18 residues. Trimming took off 2 bases at V and 2 bases at J, with 16 bases between the two ends. This chain's CDR3 is CASSYGPLPGAGANVLTF. The CDR3 region has the DNA TGTGCCAGCAGTTACGGACCGTTGCCGGGCGCTGGGGCCAACGTCCTGACTTTC.

This clonotype was detected a few times. This rearrangement joins TRBV9 to TRBJ2-7; TRBD1 or TRBD2 may be the D gene (6 bases each). Trimming left V 3 bases short and J 3 bases short, with 16 bases between. The V gene's germline CDR1 is SGDLS and CDR2 YYNGEE. The CDR3 totals 15 residues. CDR3 bases: TGTGCCAGCAGCGGTTCGGCGGGGACAAACTACGAGCAGTACTTC. This sequence encodes CASSGSAGTNYEQYF.

This clonotype was observed many times. The CDR3 bases are TGTGCCGTTCTCCCCGGGACAGGGTGGGATTCACCCCTCCACTTT. This codes for CAVLPGTGWDSPLHF. The rearrangement joins TRBV2 to TRBJ1-6; 9 bases align to TRBD1. The CDR3 consists of 15 residues. Germline values: CDR1 SNHLY, CDR2 FYNNEI. V shed 11 bases, J shed 8 bases, and the junction held 13 bases outside the gene matches.

This sequence joins TRBV2 and TRBJ1-6; TRBD1 might be the D (5 bases). The CDR3 extends over 15 amino acids. V lost 3 bases and J lost 6, with 12 bases in between. Germline CDR1 and CDR2: SNHLY and FYNNEI. The CDR3 bases are TGTGCCAGCAGTGAGGGGGGAGTCTTTAATTCACCCCTCCACTTT. This translates into CASSEGGVFNSPLHF.

A few counts support this clonotype. CDR3 sequence: CASSRTREGGEQYF. In DNA, the CDR3 is TGTGCCAGTAGCCGGACCCGGGAGGGTGGCGAGCAGTACTTC. V usage is TRBV19 and J usage is TRBJ2-7, with 8 bases that match TRBD2. The CDR3 contains 14 residues. The junction had 10 bases not matched to a gene; V was cut back by 6 bases and J by 6 bases. CDR1 LNHDA and CDR2 SQIVND come from the germline V gene (reference sequence).

This clonotype was counted at least ten times. The rearrangement joins TRBV11-1 to TRBJ2-5; no firm D call. Germline assignment: CDR1 SGHAT and CDR2 FQDESV (reference sequence). Trimming stripped 4 bases from V and 3 bases from J, with 3 bases between. The CDR3 covers 11 residues. As DNA, the CDR3 is TGTGCCAGCAGCTACGAAGAGACCCAGTACTTC. Its protein product is CASSYEETQYF. Full variable domain (outside the CDR3, taken from reference TRBV11-1 and TRBJ2-5): EAEVAQSPRYKITEKSQAVAFWCDPISGHATLYWYRQILGQGPELLVQFQDESVVDDSQLPKDRFSAERLKGVDSTLKIQPAELGDSAMYLCASSYEETQYFGPGTRLLVL.

A note on this clonotype: Possible read error: a much larger clone is one base away. The CDR3 bases are TGTGCCTGGAGTGTATTCGGGGCAGAAGCTGAAGCTTTCTTT. It specifies CAWSVFGAEAEAFF. This chain connects TRBV30 to TRBJ1-1, with D tentatively TRBD1 (5 bases). Per the germline V gene, CDR1 is GTSNPN and CDR2 is SVGIG (reference sequence). The V end was cut by 0 bases, the J end by 6 bases, with 14 bases between. The length of the CDR3 is 14 residues.

This clonotype has at least ten counts. This sequence joins TRBV11-1 and TRBJ1-4; D unclear. The CDR3 is 14 amino acids. The germline V and J ends were trimmed by 6 bases and 0 bases, with 8 bases remaining between them. Germline loops: CDR1 SGHAT, CDR2 FQDESV (reference sequence). The CDR3 DNA reads TGTGCCAGCAGTAGGAGTGCAACTAATGAAAAACTGTTTTTT. It specifies CASSRSATNEKLFF.

The table lists this clonotype with many counts. The gene calls are TRBV7-8 and TRBJ2-3, with TRBD2 as a possible D gene (7 bases). This CDR3 comprises 16 residues. The V gene lost 1 base and the J gene lost 4 bases, with 15 bases spanning the gap. Per germline, CDR1 SGHVS and CDR2 FQNEAQ. The CDR3: CASSLGGGAPPDTQYF. In DNA form, the CDR3 reads TGTGCCAGCAGCTTAGGGGGGGGGGCGCCTCCAGATACGCAGTATTTT.

This clonotype has ten or more counts. The chain combines TRBV7-6 with TRBJ2-3; D remains ambiguous. Looked up from germline, CDR1 is SGHVS and CDR2 is FNYEAQ. V shed 5 bases and J shed 0 bases, with 9 bases lying between them. This CDR3 has 14 amino acids. CDR3 loop: CASSPLISTDTQYF. The CDR3 nucleotides are TGTGCCAGCAGCCCACTAATCAGCACAGATACGCAGTATTTT. The variable domain in full, completed from reference TRBV7-6 and TRBJ2-3, reads GAGVSQSPRYKVTKRGQDVALRCDPISGHVSLYWYRQALGQGPEFLTYFNYEAQQDKSGLPNDRFSAERPEGSISTLTIQRTEQRDSAMYRCASSPLISTDTQYFGPGTRLTVL.

This clonotype was observed at least ten times. V gene TRBV4-2 combines with J gene TRBJ1-4, with TRBD1 matching over 7 bases. V trimming: 0 bases; J trimming: 5 bases; junction bases outside the gene matches: 6. The CDR3 loop spans 16 amino acids. Germline V lookup: CDR1 LGHNA, CDR2 YNFKEQ. The chain's CDR3 is CASSQEPVRGNEKLFF. CDR3 bases: TGTGCCAGCAGCCAAGAGCCGGTCAGGGGGAATGAAAAACTGTTTTTT.

This clonotype was seen repeatedly, ten times or more. The V gene is TRBV18, the J gene TRBJ2-7, with D maybe TRBD1 (6 bases). Germline values: CDR1 KGHSH, CDR2 LQKENI. The CDR3 runs to 16 residues. V shed 4 bases and J shed 0 bases, with 16 bases lying between them. The DNA for the CDR3 is TGTGCCAGCTCACTCCGGATACAGGGCCACTCCTACGAGCAGTACTTC. The encoded protein is CASSLRIQGHSYEQYF.

This clonotype was detected many times. CDR3 coding DNA: TGTGCCAGCAGTACGACAGGGATGAACACTGAAGCTTTCTTT. It translates to CASSTTGMNTEAFF. The J gene is TRBJ1-1, the V gene TRBV12-3 or TRBV12-4; 7 bases map to TRBD1. This CDR3 region has 14 residues. J was trimmed by 0 bases and V by 5 bases; bases with no gene match: 3.

This clonotype was picked up many times. This chain connects TRBV7-9 to TRBJ1-1; the match to TRBD1 covers 8 bases. V was pared by 3 bases and J by 7 bases, with 13 bases of the junction left unmatched. The CDR3 has 16 residues. Germline CDR1 and CDR2: SEHNR and FQNEAQ (reference sequence). As DNA, the CDR3 is TGTGCCAGCAGCTTTGGGTCAGGGGGCCTGCTAGGTGAAGCTTTCTTT. This codes for CASSFGSGGLLGEAFF.

This clonotype has a count of ten or more. The chain links TRBV29-1 to TRBJ1-1; D is uncertain. The CDR3 contains 11 residues. In germline, CDR1 is SQVTM, CDR2 ANQGSEA. The V end lost 7 bases, the J end lost 3 bases, and 9 bases lay between the germline ends. As DNA, the CDR3 is TGCAGCGCCGACGGGGACACTGAAGCTTTCTTT. It codes for CSADGDTEAFF.

The table lists this clonotype with many counts. The rearrangement joins TRBV6-1 to TRBJ2-1, with 7 bases lining up with TRBD1. Germline V gene lookup returns CDR1 MNHNS and CDR2 SASEGT. The trim removed 5 bases at V and 7 bases at J, leaving 11 bases unmatched. The CDR3 spans 15 residues. In nucleotides, the CDR3 is TGTGCCAGCAGTTATTCAACAGGGGCTCAGAATGAGCAGTTCTTC. Its translation is CASSYSTGAQNEQFF.

This clonotype has a handful of counts. The V and J genes are TRBV10-2 and TRBJ2-3; D may match TRBD1 or TRBD2 (5 bases each). V was trimmed by 1 base and J by 0 bases, leaving 11 bases between them. CDR3 length: 16 amino acids. The germline V gene encodes CDR1 WSHSY and CDR2 SAAADI. The DNA of the CDR3 is TGCGCCAGCAGTGAGTTTACCGGGGCTAGCACAGATACGCAGTATTTT. Its protein is CASSEFTGASTDTQYF.

Worth noting for this clonotype: Since a much larger clone is just one base distant, this may be a read error. The chain uses TRBV11-1 and TRBJ2-3; D gene ambiguous. This CDR3 spans 14 amino acids. Germline-derived CDR1 and CDR2 are SGHAT and FQDESV (reference sequence). V dropped 0 bases and J dropped 4 bases, with 8 bases sitting between them. In nucleotides, the CDR3 is TGTGCCAGCAGCTTAGCGCTTATCGCAGATACGCAGTATTTT. It encodes CASSLALIADTQYF.

This clonotype turned up a few times. The genes are TRBV6-1 and TRBJ2-7, with 9 bases matching TRBD1. The CDR3 spans 15 residues. Unmatched junction bases numbered 13, after V lost 8 bases and J lost 5 bases. Germline V gene sequence: CDR1 MNHNS, CDR2 SASEGT. CDR3 region: CASYHRGQGIHEQYF. CDR3 nucleotide sequence: TGTGCCAGCTACCACCGAGGACAGGGGATCCACGAGCAGTACTTC.

This clonotype has at least ten counts. The J gene is TRBJ1-4, the V gene TRBV29-1, with D possibly matching TRBD1 (6 bases). The V gene lost 7 bases and the J gene lost 7 bases, with 19 bases spanning the gap. This CDR3 is 14 amino acids long. Germline lookup yields CDR1 SQVTM and CDR2 ANQGSEA. CDR3 bases: TGCAGCGCCAGGGGTAGTAAAGTGGGTGAAAAACTGTTTTTT. It translates to CSARGSKVGEKLFF.

This clonotype was counted at least ten times. The chain has TRBV5-1 and TRBJ2-5; D gene ambiguous. V shed 0 bases and J shed 3 bases, with 6 bases lying between them. Germline lookup yields CDR1 SGHRS and CDR2 YFSETQ. The CDR3 is made up of 13 amino acids. For the CDR3, the DNA is TGCGCCAGCAGCTTGGCCCTAGAAGAGACCCAGTACTTC. As protein: CASSLALEETQYF.